This TCR beta chain was recovered during a study of T cell changes during pregnancy in multiple sclerosis (dated by TCRdb to about 2019). A note on the overall study: In women with multiple sclerosis, the researchers looked at how the T cell repertoire shifted as pregnancy progressed.

The library was produced with the immunoSEQ multiplex PCR assay. TCRdb stores this immuneACCESS table with in-frame sequences only. Part of the clones is absent; in the studies checked, under half of the shortfall reflects unresolved V genes, and no reason is known for the rest. This sample comprises 84,000 or so clones, about 94% of them detected only once. The ten largest account for more than 2% of the sample. Details on this clone: Its antigen is still unknown. Base quality data are lacking; no much larger clone is found one base away.

Spanning cysteine to phenylalanine, the CDR3 consists of 16 amino acids. The retained sequence is limited to the CDR3, 48 bases, with the frame set at the first base. The trim is 5 bases for V and 0 bases for J, with a gap of 17 bases between the germline ends. CDR1 and CDR2 (SGHNT, YYREEE) derive from the germline V gene (reference sequence). The rearranged segments are TRBV5-4 and TRBJ1-1, with the D gene too uncertain to name. This sample comprised peripheral blood, obtained in the third trimester of pregnancy. The TCR comes from a female donor with multiple sclerosis, enrolled in a pregnancy study. The DNA sequence follows: TGTGCCAGCAGGCATACGTCGAGAACCATGAACACTGAAGCTTTCTTT. This is translated as CASRHTSRTMNTEAFF.